This is a list of T cell receptor beta chains from one sample in a study of blood T cell repertoires in COVID-19. Repertoires were generated with immunoSEQ multiplex PCR, while TCRdb's copy carries only in-frame clones and drops some. The repertoire holds tens of thousands of clones, with around nine tenths as singletons. The specimen was peripheral blood. These receptors all come from an elderly man with active or convalescent COVID-19. Both conserved end residues are part of each CDR3. The order of the fields is V gene, CDR3 protein.

v_call: TRBV7-3; cdr3_aa: CASSLDGTDNYGYTF
v_call: TRBV30; cdr3_aa: CAWSVQAYEQYF
v_call: TRBV10-2; cdr3_aa: CASSLEGITEAFF
v_call: TRBV5-1; cdr3_aa: CASSLQGTSYEQYF
v_call: TRBV11-3; cdr3_aa: CASSLGESTYEQYF
v_call: TRBV10-3; cdr3_aa: CAISDGSTGNTIYF
v_call: TRBV5-1; cdr3_aa: CASSLSEWATEAFF
v_call: TRBV10-2; cdr3_aa: CASAGQSNYGYTF
v_call: TRBV11-2; cdr3_aa: CASSHNRDTEAFF
v_call: TRBV28; cdr3_aa: CASNPGVRSGYTF
v_call: TRBV5-1; cdr3_aa: CASSFGLAGGPHTGELFF
v_call: TRBV1; cdr3_aa: CTSSPWTDTKYSNQPQHF
v_call: TRBV19; cdr3_aa: CASSFPGTGDTEAFF
v_call: TRBV7-9; cdr3_aa: CASSFSGQGGYEQYF
v_call: TRBV5-6; cdr3_aa: CASSFRTGAPQETQYF
v_call: TRBV6-5; cdr3_aa: CASSYLRETNEKLFF
v_call: TRBV11-2; cdr3_aa: CASSLSSDTQYF
v_call: TRBV28; cdr3_aa: CASNGPDSNQPQHF
v_call: TRBV7-9; cdr3_aa: CASKLTGGMDYEQYF
v_call: TRBV19; cdr3_aa: CASSSGGQGTQPQHF
v_call: TRBV7-2; cdr3_aa: CASSSLQFEKLFF
v_call: TRBV5-1; cdr3_aa: CASSLGQGDYEQYF
v_call: TRBV7-2; cdr3_aa: CASSLTRTEAFF
v_call: TRBV5-4; cdr3_aa: CASSPRQGAYEQYF
v_call: TRBV27; cdr3_aa: CASSLFWSITDEQYF
v_call: TRBV28; cdr3_aa: CASRYPGVSYNEQFF
v_call: TRBV15; cdr3_aa: CATSRVTGVETQYF
v_call: TRBV5-4; cdr3_aa: CASSFRHGQETQYF
v_call: TRBV19; cdr3_aa: CASSTYSGSLYEQYF
v_call: TRBV5-6; cdr3_aa: CASSLAARGRVQYF
v_call: TRBV28; cdr3_aa: CASRSQGGAFF
v_call: TRBV10-3; cdr3_aa: CAISARGDREAFF
v_call: TRBV2; cdr3_aa: CASSGAGGRFQGKLFF
v_call: TRBV28; cdr3_aa: CASSRTGHYVGYTF
v_call: TRBV4-3; cdr3_aa: CASSQVIGRETQYF
v_call: TRBV3-1/TRBV3-2; cdr3_aa: CASSQPTGVSGNTIYF
v_call: TRBV9; cdr3_aa: CASSEVGTGREYF
v_call: TRBV27; cdr3_aa: CASIPLPGMSTDTQYF
v_call: TRBV7-2; cdr3_aa: CASSPRGTIRTVNTDTQYF
v_call: TRBV6-4; cdr3_aa: CATSEQGEKQFF
v_call: TRBV10-3; cdr3_aa: CAISESGRWAEAFF
v_call: TRBV5-1; cdr3_aa: CASSLWLAENTGELFF
v_call: TRBV7-2; cdr3_aa: CASSFGPGMGGNTIYF
v_call: TRBV7-2; cdr3_aa: CASSFGMYSYEQYF
v_call: TRBV10-3; cdr3_aa: CAICRGAGNTIYF
v_call: TRBV7-8; cdr3_aa: CASSPQRYEQYF
v_call: TRBV6-5; cdr3_aa: CASEDGDTEAFF
v_call: TRBV30; cdr3_aa: CAWSVNSNYGYTF
v_call: TRBV7-2; cdr3_aa: CASSPNARNEQYF
v_call: TRBV5-1; cdr3_aa: CASSFTSGSSYNEQFF
v_call: TRBV7-2; cdr3_aa: CASSLGPGGSTGNTIYF
v_call: TRBV6-5; cdr3_aa: CASTLGTENSPLHF